One sample yielded the 9 T cell receptor beta chains listed below, sequenced in a study of long-term antiretroviral therapy in people with HIV. Version v3.0 of the immunoSEQ assay was performed at survey level. Assay used: immunoSEQ multiplex PCR; TCRdb lists only in-frame clones, some missing. The repertoire includes some 28,000 clones, around 95% of them detected once, and about 3.1% sits in the top ten. The input for sequencing was unsorted PBMCs, taken 5.3 years after starting antiretroviral therapy. Receptors were obtained from a man in his forties or fifties with HIV.

The J gene is TRBJ2-7, the V gene TRBV6-5, with D possibly being TRBD1 (6 bases). Germline V gene lookup returns CDR1 MNHEY and CDR2 SVGAGI. This CDR3 is built from 14 residues. V lost 2 bases, J lost 6 bases, and 14 bases lay in between. CDR3: CASSYLKDSIEQYF. The CDR3 DNA is TGTGCCAGCAGTTACCTAAAGGACAGTATCGAGCAGTACTTC.

This sequence joins TRBV5-4 and TRBJ2-1; 7 bases align to TRBD1. CDR1 SGHNT and CDR2 YYREEE come from the germline V gene (reference sequence). The CDR3 loop spans 14 amino acids. V lost 2 bases, J lost 4 bases, and 3 bases stayed unmatched. CDR3 nucleotides: TGTGCCAGCAGCTTCGACAGGGATTACAATGAGCAGTTCTTC. It codes for CASSFDRDYNEQFF. The entire variable domain, with the rest obtained from reference TRBV5-4 and TRBJ2-1, is as follows: ETGVTQSPTHLIKTRGQQVTLRCSSQSGHNTVSWYQQALGQGPQFIFQYYREEENGRGNFPPRFSGLQFPNYSSELNVNALELDDSALYLCASSFDRDYNEQFFGPGTRLTVL.

The J gene is TRBJ2-1, the V gene TRBV2, with TRBD1 matching 9 bases. J was trimmed by 16 bases and V by 4 bases; bases with no gene match: 5. CDR3 length: 11 amino acids. CDR1 and CDR2 (germline): SNHLY, FYNNEI. The CDR3 sequence: CASSGDRDRFF. DNA of the CDR3: TGTGCCAGCAGTGGGGACAGGGATAGATTCTTC.

The CDR3 coding sequence is TGTGCCAGCAGTTTAACATCAGGTAACACTGAAGCTTTCTTT. This translates into CASSLTSGNTEAFF. The chain carries TRBV27 and TRBJ1-1; D call uncertain. V was shortened by 2 bases and J by 2 bases, with 9 bases between the two germline ends. This CDR3 has 14 amino acids. The germline gives CDR1 MNHEY, CDR2 SMNVEV (reference sequence).

This clone has just one count. The CDR3 DNA reads as TGTGCCAGCAGTGATAGTCAGCCCCAGCATTTT. Translating gives CASSDSQPQHF. This chain joins TRBV2 and TRBJ1-5; no clear D. Germline lookup yields CDR1 SNHLY and CDR2 FYNNEI. Between the trimmed V and J ends, which lost 3 bases and 6 bases, there was a span of 3 bases. CDR3 length equals 11 residues.

Details on this clone: A junction boundary mismatches the germline segment, possibly from a read error. The chain couples TRBV4-1 to TRBJ2-7; 10 positions match TRBD2. The CDR3 spans 16 residues. Germline V gene data show CDR1 as MGHRA and CDR2 as YSYEKL. The CDR3 DNA follows: TGCGCCAGCAGCCAAGTCCAGCGGGGGGGTTCCTCCGAGCAGTACTTC. It encodes CASSQVQRGGSSEQYF.

The rearrangement links TRBV2 to TRBJ2-3, with D tentatively TRBD1 or TRBD2 (6 bases each). CDR1 is SNHLY, CDR2 FYNNEI, per germline. CDR3 length: 17 amino acids. V was pared by 5 bases and J by 0 bases, with 18 bases between. The CDR3 DNA sequence: TGTGCCAGCAGTAGGCGGTCCGGGGGCGGCAGCACAGATACGCAGTATTTT. Its translation is CASSRRSGGGSTDTQYF.

This chain joins TRBV5-1 and TRBJ2-1, with 11 bases lining up with TRBD2. Germline V gene sequence: CDR1 SGHRS, CDR2 YFSETQ. The CDR3 extends over 16 amino acids. V trimming: 2 bases; J trimming: 7 bases; junction bases outside the gene matches: 8. In DNA form, the CDR3 reads TGCGCCAGCAGCTTCGATAGCGGGGGGGTTTATAATGAGCAGTTCTTC. Amino acid sequence: CASSFDSGGVYNEQFF. Complete variable domain (other parts from reference TRBV5-1 and TRBJ2-1): KAGVTQTPRYLIKTRGQQVTLSCSPISGHRSVSWYQQTPGQGLQFLFEYFSETQRNKGNFPGRFSGRQFSNSRSEMNVSTLELGDSALYLCASSFDSGGVYNEQFFGPGTRLTVL.

The V gene is TRBV6-5, the J gene TRBJ2-7; possibly TRBD2 for D (6 bases). Trimming cost V 2 bases and J 5 bases, with 10 bases left between them. Germline CDR1 is MNHEY and CDR2 is SVGAGI. There are 13 residues in the CDR3. The CDR3 reads CASSYGQRDEQYF. CDR3 coding DNA: TGTGCCAGCAGTTACGGTCAGCGGGACGAGCAGTACTTC.